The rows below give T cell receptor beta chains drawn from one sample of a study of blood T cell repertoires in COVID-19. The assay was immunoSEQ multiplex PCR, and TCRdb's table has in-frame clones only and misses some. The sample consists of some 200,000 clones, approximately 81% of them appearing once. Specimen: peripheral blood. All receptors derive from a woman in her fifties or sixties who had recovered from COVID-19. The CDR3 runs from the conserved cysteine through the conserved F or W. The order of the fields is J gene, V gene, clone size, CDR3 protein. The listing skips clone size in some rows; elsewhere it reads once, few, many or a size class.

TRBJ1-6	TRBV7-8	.	CASSLKRTGGNSPLHF
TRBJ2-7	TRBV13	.	CASSLTGNRVGEQYF
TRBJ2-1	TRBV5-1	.	CASSSDRVSYNEQFF
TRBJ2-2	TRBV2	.	CASSDVAGGAGTGELFF
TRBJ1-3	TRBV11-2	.	CASSLSISGNTIYF
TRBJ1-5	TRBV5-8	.	CASSLRSGDQPQHF
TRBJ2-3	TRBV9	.	CASSAFTDTQYF
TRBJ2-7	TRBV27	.	CASSLWGQTSYEQYF
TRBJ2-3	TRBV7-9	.	CASTWGQGDTDTQYF
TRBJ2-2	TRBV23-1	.	CASIQSGTGAPNTGELFF
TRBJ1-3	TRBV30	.	CAWSWHGGNTIYF
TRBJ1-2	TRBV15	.	CATSRPRGLNYGYTF
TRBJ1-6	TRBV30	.	CACQDRGLYNSPLHF
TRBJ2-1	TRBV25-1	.	CASKQGIYNEQFF
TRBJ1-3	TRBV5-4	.	CASSPTGTGNTIYF
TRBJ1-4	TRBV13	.	CASSRRRATNEKLFF
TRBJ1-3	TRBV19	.	CASSIGAGNTIYF
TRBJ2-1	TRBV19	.	CASSMGTSGASYNEQFF
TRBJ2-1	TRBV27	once	CASSLSAGGYNEQFF
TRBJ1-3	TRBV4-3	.	CASSQGPPDRVNTIYF
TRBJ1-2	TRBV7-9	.	CASSLTGEGYTF
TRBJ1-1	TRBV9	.	CASSVTGGNTEAFF
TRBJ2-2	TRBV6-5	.	CASMNGGFWTGELFF
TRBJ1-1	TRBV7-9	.	CASSAPPGQRKERRTEAFF
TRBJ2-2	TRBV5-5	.	CASSLGLAANTGELFF
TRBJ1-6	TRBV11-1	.	CASSYGTENSPLHF
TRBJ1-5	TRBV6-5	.	CASSSEGESNQPQHF
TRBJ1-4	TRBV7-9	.	CASSLAISGNEKLFF
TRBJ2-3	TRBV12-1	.	CASSFLGPTDTQYF
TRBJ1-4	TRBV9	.	CASSERDRHEKLFF
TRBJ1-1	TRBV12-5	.	CASGVTPGGFEAFF
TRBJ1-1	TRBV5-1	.	CASGQGHDTEAFF
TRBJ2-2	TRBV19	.	CASSSGEWTGELFF
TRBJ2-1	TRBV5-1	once	CASSLGAGGPGNEQFF
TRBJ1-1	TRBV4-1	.	CASSKGGFTEAFF
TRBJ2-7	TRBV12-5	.	CASGSGLAVYEQYF
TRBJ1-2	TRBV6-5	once	CASSLWTVGRDGYTF
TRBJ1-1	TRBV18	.	CASSIRGPLADTEAFF
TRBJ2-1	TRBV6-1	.	CASSDLAGGLEQFF
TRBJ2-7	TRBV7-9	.	CASSLVHQRGSYEQYF
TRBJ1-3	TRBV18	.	CASSPAGRNTIYF
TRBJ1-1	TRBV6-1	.	CASSEASGTGRRRGAFF